This T cell receptor (beta chain) was identified during a study of tissue T cells after allogeneic stem cell transplantation. Broader study findings: Alloreactivity or antigen specificity of tissue TCRs was not determined; some clones might be host cells.

Assay used: immunoSEQ multiplex PCR; TCRdb lists only in-frame clones, some missing. This table holds some 7,700 clones, under 55% found once. Of note for this clone: Its antigen is currently unknown. This may come from a read error, since a much larger clone is one base off. Gene names refer to mouse genes. The read gets to within 1 residue of the CDR3 end, and the germline J gene fills in the rest.

Regarding time point: mouse harvest day 7 after allogeneic transplant. Each mouse received 10^7 T-cell-depleted marrow cells plus 10^6 splenic CD5+ T cells by tail vein. Germline V gene lookup returns CDR1 SGHND and CDR2 FRSKSL. The CDR3 consists of 13 residues. V shed 6 bases, J shed 0 bases, and the junction held 0 bases outside the gene matches. Sequencing input: gut tissue. This chain joins TRBV15 and TRBJ2-4; 7 bases are a match to TRBD1. The source is a female BALB/c mouse given C57BL/6 T cells with graft-versus-host disease after an allogeneic hematopoietic cell transplant. The chain's CDR3 is CASRQGSQNTLYF. CDR3 DNA (partial): TGTGCCAGCAGACAGGGGAGTCAAAACACCTTGTAC.